This TCR beta chain was identified during a study of T cell changes during pregnancy in multiple sclerosis. Here immunoSEQ multiplex PCR was the method, and the copy in TCRdb shows in-frame clones only, minus some. The sample shows 40,000 to 55,000 clones, 90% to 95% of them seen only once. The V gene's germline CDR1 is MDHEN and CDR2 SYDVKM. V lost 5 bases, J lost 0 bases, and 9 bases stayed unmatched. The length of the CDR3 is 17 residues. The receptor was isolated from a female donor with multiple sclerosis, enrolled in a pregnancy study. This material consisted of CD8+ T cells from peripheral blood mononuclear cells, taken in the first trimester of pregnancy. The chain combines TRBV28 with TRBJ1-5; TRBD1 matches 8 bases. In DNA form, the CDR3 reads TGTGCCAGCAGTCACCGGGACAGGTGGTATAGCAATCAGCCCCAGCATTTT. Translating it yields CASSHRDRWYSNQPQHF.